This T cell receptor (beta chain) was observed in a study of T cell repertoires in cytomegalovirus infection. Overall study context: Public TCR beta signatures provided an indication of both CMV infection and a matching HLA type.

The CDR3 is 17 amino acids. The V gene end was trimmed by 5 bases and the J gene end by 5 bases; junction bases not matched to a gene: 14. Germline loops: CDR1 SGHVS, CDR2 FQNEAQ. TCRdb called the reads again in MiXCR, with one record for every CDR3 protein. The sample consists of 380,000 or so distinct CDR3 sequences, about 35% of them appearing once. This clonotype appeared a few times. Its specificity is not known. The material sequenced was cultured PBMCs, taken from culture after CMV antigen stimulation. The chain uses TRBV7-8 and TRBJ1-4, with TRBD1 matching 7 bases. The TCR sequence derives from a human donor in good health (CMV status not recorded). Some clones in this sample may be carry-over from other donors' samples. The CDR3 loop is CASSQLRLGGRNEKLFF. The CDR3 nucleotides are TGTGCCAGCAGCCAACTACGCCTAGGGGGCAGGAATGAAAAACTGTTTTTT.